One and the same sample provided the 21 T cell receptor beta chains below, sequenced in a study of CD8 T cells in Susac syndrome. Random-hexamer reverse transcription was applied to about 0.45 to 1 ug RNA. Via MiXCR, TCRdb re-called the immunoSEQ multiplex PCR reads, giving one row per CDR3 protein. The repertoire holds some 190,000 distinct CDR3 sequences, with approximately 96% as singletons. The material sequenced was CD4+ T cells from PBMCs. The receptor source for this set is a human donor with multiple sclerosis.

The rearrangement links TRBV29-1 to TRBJ2-1, with a possible D match to TRBD2 (6 bases). Germline V lookup: CDR1 SQVTM, CDR2 ANQGSEA. The CDR3 is 17 residues long. The ends were cut back, 3 bases at V and 7 bases at J, with 25 bases in the middle. CDR3 in amino acids: CSVEAPIRAGILNEQFF. DNA for the CDR3: TGCAGCGTTGAGGCCCCGATTCGAGCGGGTATCCTTAATGAGCAGTTCTTC.

This rearrangement joins TRBV20-1 to TRBJ2-7; D is unresolved. The V end was cut by 4 bases, the J end by 3 bases, with 10 bases between. The CDR3 spans 12 residues. Germline V lookup: CDR1 DFQATT, CDR2 SNEGSKA (reference sequence). The CDR3 is CSATPSNYEQYF. CDR3 in DNA: TGCAGTGCTACCCCAAGCAACTACGAGCAGTACTTC.

The gene calls are TRBV4-3 and TRBJ2-3; 9 bases align to TRBD1. The CDR3 runs 16 residues. Germline-derived CDR1 and CDR2 are LGHNA and YSLEER. V gave up 0 bases and J gave up 4 bases; unmatched junction bases: 5. The chain's CDR3 is CASSQEGTGFADTQYF. The CDR3 DNA reads TGCGCCAGCAGCCAAGAGGGGACAGGGTTCGCAGATACGCAGTATTTT.

The rearrangement uses TRBV5-1 and TRBJ1-1; 9 bases line up with TRBD1. This CDR3 region has 13 residues. CDR1 and CDR2 (germline): SGHRS, YFSETQ. The V gene end was trimmed by 7 bases and the J gene end by 4 bases; junction bases not matched to a gene: 5. DNA for the CDR3: TGCGCCAGCTCGGACAGGGGTCCCACTGAAGCTTTCTTT. As protein: CASSDRGPTEAFF. The variable domain in full, completed from reference TRBV5-1 and TRBJ1-1, reads KAGVTQTPRYLIKTRGQQVTLSCSPISGHRSVSWYQQTPGQGLQFLFEYFSETQRNKGNFPGRFSGRQFSNSRSEMNVSTLELGDSALYLCASSDRGPTEAFFGQGTRLTVV.

This chain uses TRBV28 with TRBJ1-6; 7 positions agree with TRBD1. Germline V gives CDR1 MDHEN, CDR2 SYDVKM. This CDR3 has 19 amino acids. Unmatched junction bases numbered 16, after V lost 3 bases and J lost 5 bases. The CDR3 protein is CASSLPTGIPSLDNSPLHF. CDR3 sequence (DNA): TGTGCCAGCAGTTTGCCGACAGGGATCCCCTCCCTTGATAATTCACCCCTCCACTTT.

The rearrangement uses TRBV5-6 and TRBJ2-3; perhaps TRBD1 as D (5 bases). Between the trimmed V and J ends, which lost 5 bases and 2 bases, there was a span of 9 bases. The CDR3 is made up of 13 amino acids. In germline, CDR1 is SGHDT, CDR2 YYEEEE. The CDR3 protein is CASSIRVTDTQYF. For the CDR3, the DNA is TGTGCCAGCAGTATCAGGGTCACAGATACGCAGTATTTT.

The chain employs TRBV11-3 and TRBJ2-3, with 9 bases lining up with TRBD2. V was clipped by 3 bases and J by 2 bases; unmatched bases: 6. The CDR3 spans 16 residues. CDR1 is SGHNT, CDR2 YENEEA, per germline. The CDR3 here is CASSFGTSQVTDTQYF. CDR3 sequence (DNA): TGTGCCAGCAGCTTCGGGACTAGCCAAGTCACAGATACGCAGTATTTT.

V and J are TRBV29-1 and TRBJ2-3; the D gene is possibly TRBD1 (6 bases). CDR1 and CDR2 (germline): SQVTM, ANQGSEA. V gave up 7 bases and J gave up 2 bases, with 10 bases separating them. The CDR3 loop spans 12 amino acids. This CDR3 reads CSDYRATDTQYF. The CDR3 nucleotides read TGCAGCGACTACAGGGCCACAGATACGCAGTATTTT.

V is TRBV11-2 and J is TRBJ2-2; D possibly corresponds to TRBD1 (5 bases). V gave up 8 bases and J gave up 5 bases, with 18 bases separating them. CDR1 and CDR2 (germline): SGHAT, FQNNGV. The CDR3 is made up of 15 amino acids. For the CDR3, the DNA is TGTGCCAGCGACACCGACAGATTTCGAACCGGGGAGCTGTTTTTT. Amino acids: CASDTDRFRTGELFF.

V usage is TRBV2 and J usage is TRBJ1-1; 8 bases align to TRBD1. The germline CDR1 and CDR2 sequences are SNHLY and FYNNEI. This CDR3 spans 15 amino acids. V lost 6 bases and J lost 1; bases outside the gene matches: 7. Written as DNA, the CDR3 is TGTGCCAGCAGACGTCCCGGGACAGGGAACACTGAAGCTTTCTTT. As protein: CASRRPGTGNTEAFF.

This chain uses TRBV12-3 or TRBV12-4 with TRBJ1-2; no clear D. The CDR3 totals 15 residues. Trimming shortened V by 0 bases and J by 2 bases, and 10 bases separated the two germline ends. The DNA of the CDR3 is TGTGCCAGCAGTTTAGCAGCGGGGAACAACTATGGCTACACCTTC. It translates to CASSLAAGNNYGYTF.

The chain has TRBV11-2 and TRBJ2-1; D may be TRBD1 or TRBD2 (6 bases each). Trimming took 4 bases from V and 6 from J, leaving 19 bases between them. Germline lookup yields CDR1 SGHAT and CDR2 FQNNGV. CDR3 size: 16 residues. The CDR3 here is CASSSHRRGSGNEQFF. The CDR3 DNA sequence: TGTGCCAGCAGCTCCCACCGGAGGGGGTCGGGCAATGAGCAGTTCTTC.

Comments on this clonotype: This CDR3 is missing its conserved last phenylalanine or tryptophan, likely due to a read error. The gene calls are TRBV29-1 and TRBJ2-5; possibly TRBD2 for D (6 bases). There are 13 residues in the CDR3. Germline V gene sequence: CDR1 SQVTM, CDR2 ANQGSEA. V was cut by 5 bases and J by 5 bases, with 15 bases left in between. For the CDR3, the DNA is TGCAGCGTTCACCATACTAGCCGTGAGACCCAGTACTCC. Translated, it gives CSVHHTSRETQYS.

This clonotype was counted once. The chain has TRBV9 and TRBJ2-7; D is unclear. Germline CDR1 SGDLS, CDR2 YYNGEE. The CDR3 totals 14 residues. Trimming cost V 0 bases and J 3 bases, with 10 bases left between them. The CDR3 DNA reads TGTGCCAGCAGCGTAGGGGCCAGAGGCTACGAGCAGTACTTC. Its protein is CASSVGARGYEQYF.

V and J are TRBV7-2 and TRBJ2-5; 9 positions match TRBD2. The trim removed 5 bases at V and 2 bases at J, leaving 6 bases unmatched. This CDR3 spans 15 amino acids. CDR1 and CDR2 from the germline V gene are SGHTA and FQGNSA. CDR3 amino acids: CASSRGLALQETQYF. The CDR3, as DNA: TGTGCCAGCAGCCGCGGACTAGCGCTGCAAGAGACCCAGTACTTC.

The chain carries TRBV3-1 and TRBJ2-3; 8 nucleotides agree with TRBD2. Germline V gene data show CDR1 as LGHDT and CDR2 as YNNKEL (reference sequence). Unmatched junction bases numbered 8, after V lost 4 bases and J lost 2 bases. There are 16 residues in the CDR3. This CDR3 is CASSPRTSRHTDTQYF. The CDR3 DNA sequence: TGTGCCAGCAGCCCACGGACTAGCCGGCACACAGATACGCAGTATTTT.

This chain uses TRBV5-1 with TRBJ2-1; the match to TRBD1 covers 10 bases. From germline, CDR1 is SGHRS and CDR2 YFSETQ. The CDR3 loop spans 15 amino acids. V lost 3 bases, J lost 6 bases, and 6 bases stayed unmatched. CDR3 nucleotides: TGCGCCAGCAGCTCGGGGACAGGGGTAGGCAATGAGCAGTTCTTC. Its protein is CASSSGTGVGNEQFF.

V is TRBV6-5 and J is TRBJ2-7; 8 bases map to TRBD1. This CDR3 spans 15 amino acids. The V gene end was trimmed by 5 bases and the J gene end by 5 bases; junction bases not matched to a gene: 11. CDR1 and CDR2 from the germline V gene are MNHEY and SVGAGI. As DNA, the CDR3 is TGTGCCAGCAGTCGCGGAGACAGGGGAGCCCACGAGCAGTACTTC. Its translation is CASSRGDRGAHEQYF.

The chain couples TRBV2 to TRBJ1-1; D not resolved. The CDR3 contains 14 residues. Per the germline V gene, CDR1 is SNHLY and CDR2 is FYNNEI. V was trimmed by 4 bases and J by 7 bases, leaving 16 bases between them. CDR3 in amino acids: CASSGNVGGIEAFF. CDR3 in DNA: TGTGCCAGCAGTGGAAATGTTGGAGGGATTGAAGCTTTCTTT.

The chain is built from TRBV20-1 and TRBJ2-1; D might be TRBD1 (6 bases). CDR1 is DFQATT, CDR2 SNEGSKA, per germline (reference sequence). The length of the CDR3 is 14 residues. Trimming took 7 bases from V and 1 from J, leaving 14 bases between them. The CDR3 DNA reads as TGCAGTGTAGTTGGGGGCCAATCCTACAATGAGCAGTTCTTC. Protein sequence: CSVVGGQSYNEQFF.

The chain links TRBV5-1 to TRBJ1-6; 7 bases map to TRBD1. Germline loops: CDR1 SGHRS, CDR2 YFSETQ. The V and J ends lost 1 base and 5 bases, in that order; junction bases with no gene match: 3. This CDR3 contains 15 residues. The CDR3 loop is CASSLTGADNSPLHF. CDR3 DNA: TGCGCCAGCAGCTTGACAGGGGCGGATAATTCACCCCTCCACTTT.